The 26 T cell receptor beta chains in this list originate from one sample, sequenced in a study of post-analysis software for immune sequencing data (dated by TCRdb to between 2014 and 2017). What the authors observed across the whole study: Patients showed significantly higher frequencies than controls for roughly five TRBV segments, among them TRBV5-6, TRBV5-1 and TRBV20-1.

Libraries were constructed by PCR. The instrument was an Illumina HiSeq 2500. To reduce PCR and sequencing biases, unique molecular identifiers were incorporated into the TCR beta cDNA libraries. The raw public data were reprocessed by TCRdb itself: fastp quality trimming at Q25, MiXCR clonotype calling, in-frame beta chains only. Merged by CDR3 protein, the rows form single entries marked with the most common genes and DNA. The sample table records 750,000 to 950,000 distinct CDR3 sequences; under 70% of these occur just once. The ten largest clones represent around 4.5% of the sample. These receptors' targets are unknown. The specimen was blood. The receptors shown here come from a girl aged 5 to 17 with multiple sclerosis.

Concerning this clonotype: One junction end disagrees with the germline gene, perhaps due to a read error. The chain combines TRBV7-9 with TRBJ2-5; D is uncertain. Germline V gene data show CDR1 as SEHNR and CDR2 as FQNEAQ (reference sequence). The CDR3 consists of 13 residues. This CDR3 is CASPGPAGEAQYF. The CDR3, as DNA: TGTGCCAGTCCGGGCCCCGCTGGAGAGGCCCAGTACTTC.

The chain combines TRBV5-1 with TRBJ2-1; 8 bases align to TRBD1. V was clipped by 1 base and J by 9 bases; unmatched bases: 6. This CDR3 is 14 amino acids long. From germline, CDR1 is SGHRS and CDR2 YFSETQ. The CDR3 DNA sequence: TGCGCCAGCAGCTTGAGGCAGGGGGCCGGTGAGCAGTTCTTC. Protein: CASSLRQGAGEQFF. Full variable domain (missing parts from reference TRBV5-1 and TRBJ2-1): KAGVTQTPRYLIKTRGQQVTLSCSPISGHRSVSWYQQTPGQGLQFLFEYFSETQRNKGNFPGRFSGRQFSNSRSEMNVSTLELGDSALYLCASSLRQGAGEQFFGPGTRLTVL.

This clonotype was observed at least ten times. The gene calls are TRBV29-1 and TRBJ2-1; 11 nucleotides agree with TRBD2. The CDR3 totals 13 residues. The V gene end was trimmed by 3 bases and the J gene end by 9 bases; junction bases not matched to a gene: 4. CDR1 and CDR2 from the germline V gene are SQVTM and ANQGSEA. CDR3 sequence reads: CSVDTSGSTEQFF. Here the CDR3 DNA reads TGCAGCGTTGACACTAGCGGGAGTACTGAGCAGTTCTTC.

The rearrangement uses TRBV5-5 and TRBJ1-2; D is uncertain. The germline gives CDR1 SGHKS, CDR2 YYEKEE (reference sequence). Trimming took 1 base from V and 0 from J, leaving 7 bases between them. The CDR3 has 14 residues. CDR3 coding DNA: TGTGCCAGCAGCTTGTGGAAGACTAACTATGGCTACACCTTC. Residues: CASSLWKTNYGYTF.

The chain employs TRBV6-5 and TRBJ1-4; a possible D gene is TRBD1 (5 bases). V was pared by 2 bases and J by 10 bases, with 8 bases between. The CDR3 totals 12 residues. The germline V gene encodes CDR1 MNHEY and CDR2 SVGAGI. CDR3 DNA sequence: TGTGCCAGCAGTTACCCCGGGGGAAAACTGTTTTTT. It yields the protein CASSYPGGKLFF.

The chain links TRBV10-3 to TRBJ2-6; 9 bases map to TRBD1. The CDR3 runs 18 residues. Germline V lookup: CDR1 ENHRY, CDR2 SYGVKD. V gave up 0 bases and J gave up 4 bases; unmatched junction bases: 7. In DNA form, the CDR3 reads TGTGCCATCAGTGAGTCCGGGGGACAGGGAGCAGGGGCCAACGTCCTGACTTTC. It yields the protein CAISESGGQGAGANVLTF.

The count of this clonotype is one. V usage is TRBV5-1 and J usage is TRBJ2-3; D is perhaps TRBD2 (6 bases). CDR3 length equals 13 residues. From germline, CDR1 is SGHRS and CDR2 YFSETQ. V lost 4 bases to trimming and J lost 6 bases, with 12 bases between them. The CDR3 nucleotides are TGCGCCAGCAGCGTAGGGACTCCCGATACGCAGTATTTT. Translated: CASSVGTPDTQYF.

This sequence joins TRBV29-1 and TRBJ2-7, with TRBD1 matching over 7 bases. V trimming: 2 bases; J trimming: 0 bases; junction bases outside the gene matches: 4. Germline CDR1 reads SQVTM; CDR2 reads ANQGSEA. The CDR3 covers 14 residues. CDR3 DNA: TGCAGCGTTGAATATCCAGGGGGCTCCTACGAGCAGTACTTC. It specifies CSVEYPGGSYEQYF.

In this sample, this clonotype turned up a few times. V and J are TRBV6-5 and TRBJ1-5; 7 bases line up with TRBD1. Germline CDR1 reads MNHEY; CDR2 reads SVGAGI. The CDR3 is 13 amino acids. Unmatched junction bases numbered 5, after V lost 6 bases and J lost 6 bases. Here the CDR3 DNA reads TGTGCCAGCAGCCCCGACAGGGTTCAGCCCCAGCATTTT. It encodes CASSPDRVQPQHF.

The CDR3 DNA follows: TGTGCCAGCAGCTTTTTTAAGCACAGGCAGTTCTTC. Its protein product is CASSFFKHRQFF. The V and J genes are TRBV7-9 and TRBJ2-1; no clear D. Trimming shortened V by 3 bases and J by 12 bases, and 12 bases separated the two germline ends. CDR1 SEHNR and CDR2 FQNEAQ come from the germline V gene (reference sequence). The CDR3 is made up of 12 amino acids.

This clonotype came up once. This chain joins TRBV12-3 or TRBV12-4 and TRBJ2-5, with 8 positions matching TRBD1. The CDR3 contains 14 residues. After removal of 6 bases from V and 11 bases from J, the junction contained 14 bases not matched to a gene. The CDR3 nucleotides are TGTGCCAGCAGACCGGGACAGGTGACCTATGAGCAGTACTTC. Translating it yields CASRPGQVTYEQYF.

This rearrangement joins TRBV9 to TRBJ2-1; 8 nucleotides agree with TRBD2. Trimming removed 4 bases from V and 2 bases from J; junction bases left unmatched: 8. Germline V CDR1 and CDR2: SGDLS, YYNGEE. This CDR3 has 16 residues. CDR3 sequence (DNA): TGTGCCAGCAGCCCGCCGGGACTAGGGGCCTACAATGAGCAGTTCTTC. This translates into CASSPPGLGAYNEQFF.

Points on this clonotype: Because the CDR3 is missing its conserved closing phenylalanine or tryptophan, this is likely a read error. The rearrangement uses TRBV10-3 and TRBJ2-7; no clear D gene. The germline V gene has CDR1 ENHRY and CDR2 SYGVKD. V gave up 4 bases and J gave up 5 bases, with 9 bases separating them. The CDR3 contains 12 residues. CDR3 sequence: CAISATEDEQYC. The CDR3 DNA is TGTGCCATCAGTGCAACAGAGGACGAGCAGTACTGC.

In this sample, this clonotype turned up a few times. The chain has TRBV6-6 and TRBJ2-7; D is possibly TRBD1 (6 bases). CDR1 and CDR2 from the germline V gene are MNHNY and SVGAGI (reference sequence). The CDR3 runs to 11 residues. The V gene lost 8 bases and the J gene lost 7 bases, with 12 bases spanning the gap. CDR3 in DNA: TGTGCCAGCGGGACAACACGAGAGCAGTACTTC. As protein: CASGTTREQYF.

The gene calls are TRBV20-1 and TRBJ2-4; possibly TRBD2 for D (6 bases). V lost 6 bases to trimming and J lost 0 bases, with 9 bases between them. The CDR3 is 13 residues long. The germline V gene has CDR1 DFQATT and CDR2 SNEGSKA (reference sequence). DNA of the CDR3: TGCAGTGCACGGGAGACAGCCAAAAACATTCAGTACTTC. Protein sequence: CSARETAKNIQYF.

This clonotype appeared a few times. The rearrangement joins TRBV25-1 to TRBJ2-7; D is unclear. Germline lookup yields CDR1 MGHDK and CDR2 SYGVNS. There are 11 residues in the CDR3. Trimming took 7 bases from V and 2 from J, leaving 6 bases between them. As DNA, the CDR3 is TGTGCCAGCAAGAATGCCTACGAGCAGTACTTC. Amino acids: CASKNAYEQYF.

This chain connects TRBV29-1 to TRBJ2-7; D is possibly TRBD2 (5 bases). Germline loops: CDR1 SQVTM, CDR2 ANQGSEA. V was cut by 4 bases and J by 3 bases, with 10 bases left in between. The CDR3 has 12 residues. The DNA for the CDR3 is TGCAGCGTTGTGCAACGGGGCTACGAGCAGTACTTC. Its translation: CSVVQRGYEQYF.

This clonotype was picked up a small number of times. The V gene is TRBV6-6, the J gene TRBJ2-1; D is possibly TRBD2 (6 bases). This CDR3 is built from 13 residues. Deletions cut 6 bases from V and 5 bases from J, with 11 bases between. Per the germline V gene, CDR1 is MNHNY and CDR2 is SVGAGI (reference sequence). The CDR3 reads CASSGRENNEQFF. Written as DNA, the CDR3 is TGTGCCAGCAGCGGGAGAGAGAACAATGAGCAGTTCTTC.

This chain's CDR3 is CASFGAGTYEQYF. In DNA, the CDR3 is TGTGCCAGCTTCGGGGCGGGGACCTACGAGCAGTACTTC. The chain has TRBV7-9 and TRBJ2-7, with D maybe TRBD2 (6 bases). The CDR3 runs 13 residues. V dropped 8 bases and J dropped 2 bases, with 13 bases sitting between them. Per germline, CDR1 SEHNR and CDR2 FQNEAQ (reference sequence).

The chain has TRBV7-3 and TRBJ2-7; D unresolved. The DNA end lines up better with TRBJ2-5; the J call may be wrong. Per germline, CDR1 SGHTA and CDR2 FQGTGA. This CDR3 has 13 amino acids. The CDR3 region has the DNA TGTGCCAGCAGCTTAGTCCATTACGAGACCCAGTACTTC. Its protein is CASSLVHYETQYF.

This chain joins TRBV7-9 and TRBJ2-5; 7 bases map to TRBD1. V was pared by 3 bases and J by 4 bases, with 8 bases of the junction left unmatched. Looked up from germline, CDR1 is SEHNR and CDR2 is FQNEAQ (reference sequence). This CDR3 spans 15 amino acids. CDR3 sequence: CASSLDRRQGETQYF. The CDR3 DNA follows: TGTGCCAGCAGCTTGGACAGACGACAGGGAGAGACCCAGTACTTC.

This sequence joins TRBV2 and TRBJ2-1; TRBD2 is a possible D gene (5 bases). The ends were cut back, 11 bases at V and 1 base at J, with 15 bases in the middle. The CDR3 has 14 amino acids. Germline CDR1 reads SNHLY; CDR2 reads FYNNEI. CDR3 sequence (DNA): TGTGCCTTTACTAGTGCACTTTCCTACAATGAGCAGTTCTTC. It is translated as CAFTSALSYNEQFF.

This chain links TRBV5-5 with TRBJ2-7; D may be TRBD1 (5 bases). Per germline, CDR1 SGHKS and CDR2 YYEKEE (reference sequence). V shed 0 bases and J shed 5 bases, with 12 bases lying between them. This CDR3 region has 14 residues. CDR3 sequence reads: CASSLEGQGDEQYF. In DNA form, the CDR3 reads TGTGCCAGCAGCTTGGAAGGGCAGGGCGACGAGCAGTACTTC.

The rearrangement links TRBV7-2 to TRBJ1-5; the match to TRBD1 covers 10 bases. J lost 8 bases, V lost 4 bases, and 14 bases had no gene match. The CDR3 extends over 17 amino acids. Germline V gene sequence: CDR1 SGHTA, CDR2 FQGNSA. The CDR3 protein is CASSSATGGAGWKPQHF. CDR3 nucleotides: TGTGCCAGCAGCTCAGCGACAGGGGGCGCGGGTTGGAAGCCCCAGCATTTT.

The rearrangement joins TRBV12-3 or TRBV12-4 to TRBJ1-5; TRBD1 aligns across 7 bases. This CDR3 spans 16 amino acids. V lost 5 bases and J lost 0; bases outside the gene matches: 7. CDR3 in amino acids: CASSPRTGTSNQPQHF. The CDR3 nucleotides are TGTGCCAGCAGTCCTCGGACAGGAACTAGCAATCAGCCCCAGCATTTT.

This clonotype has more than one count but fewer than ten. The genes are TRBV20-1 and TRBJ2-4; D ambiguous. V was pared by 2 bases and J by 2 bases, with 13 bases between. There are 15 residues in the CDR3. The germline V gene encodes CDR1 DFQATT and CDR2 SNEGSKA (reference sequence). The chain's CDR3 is CSARSGVGSKNIQYF. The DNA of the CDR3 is TGCAGTGCTAGAAGTGGGGTTGGGTCCAAAAACATTCAGTACTTC.